This TCR beta chain emerged from a study of T cells after yellow fever vaccination. Regarding the study as a whole: Any FACS-sorted repertoire could hold abundant clonotypes that contaminate it from the bulk population.

Concerning this clonotype: Its antigen is as yet unknown.

The 5'RACE template-switching step produced TCR cDNA and added a universal primer site and UMIs. TCRdb recomputed calls from the 5' RACE reads with MiXCR, one row per CDR3 protein. The sample includes hundreds of thousands of distinct CDR3 sequences, roughly 14% of them seen just once. The V gene's germline CDR1 is MNHEY and CDR2 SVGAGI. V lost 6 bases to trimming and J lost 11 bases; unmatched junction nucleotides: 5. This CDR3 has 12 residues. The clonotype comes from a man aged 30 to 39 who received the YFV17D yellow fever vaccine. The sample consisted of PBMCs, taken on the day of the yellow fever booster vaccination. The chain carries TRBV6-5 and TRBJ2-3; 10 positions agree with TRBD2. DNA for the CDR3: TGTGCCAGCAGAATACCTAGCGGGGGGCAGTATTTT. This sequence encodes CASRIPSGGQYF.